A few counts support the clone carrying this TCR beta chain. The sample holds other DNA sequences that translate to the same CDR3. These data belong to a study of blood T cell repertoires in COVID-19. About the study: COVID-19 samples, acute and convalescent, were from the United States, Italy and Spain. The cDNA or gDNA used as material had been derived from T cells, B-cell-depleted T cells, or PBMCs.

Data came from immunoSEQ multiplex PCR; TCRdb stores just in-frame clones and leaves some out. The data show around 190,000 clones, more than 75% seen once. Germline CDR1 LGHDT, CDR2 YNNKEL (reference sequence). Trimming removed 5 bases from V and 5 bases from J, with 21 bases in between. The CDR3 covers 16 residues. This TCR was sampled from a man aged 35 to 55 with acute COVID-19. Sample: PBMCs or T cells enriched from blood (not recorded which). The rearrangement uses TRBV3-1 (or the pseudogene TRBV3-2) and TRBJ2-5; D perhaps matches TRBD2 (6 bases). For the CDR3, the DNA is TGTGCCAGCAGCGGCGAGGAGGGAGGTGCTTGGGAGACCCAGTACTTC. Amino acid sequence: CASSGEEGGAWETQYF.